One and the same sample provided the 27 T cell receptor beta chains below, sequenced in a study of blood T cell repertoires in COVID-19. The table came from immunoSEQ multiplex PCR; TCRdb's copy has only in-frame clones and leaves some out. Of tens of thousands of clones detected, around nine tenths appear once; the ten largest clones hold roughly 6.7%. Material for sequencing was peripheral blood. The receptors were sampled from a human donor with active COVID-19. The donor label of this sample is uncertain.

V usage is TRBV5-1 and J usage is TRBJ2-2; TRBD2 is a possible D gene (6 bases). This CDR3 is built from 13 residues. Trimming took off 5 bases at V and 7 bases at J, with 12 bases between the two ends. Germline-derived CDR1 and CDR2 are SGHRS and YFSETQ. CDR3 amino acids: CASSTGSGGELFF. The DNA for the CDR3 is TGCGCCAGCAGTACCGGGAGCGGCGGGGAGCTGTTTTTT.

This clone was picked up one time. CDR3 amino acids: CASGETGQGRSPLHF. As DNA, the CDR3 is TGTGCCAGCGGGGAAACCGGACAGGGGCGTTCACCCCTCCACTTT. The chain couples TRBV27 to TRBJ1-6; 9 nucleotides align to TRBD1. J gave up 9 bases and V 8 bases, and 11 bases lay outside the gene matches. The CDR3 runs 15 residues. The germline V gene encodes CDR1 MNHEY and CDR2 SMNVEV (reference sequence).

This clone came up a few times. V gene TRBV7-9 combines with J gene TRBJ2-7, with D possibly TRBD1 on 6 matching bases. CDR1 is SEHNR and CDR2 is FQNEAQ in the germline V gene (reference sequence). Trimming stripped 6 bases from V and 1 base from J, with 10 bases between. CDR3 length: 13 amino acids. The CDR3 DNA is TGTGCCAGCAGGACGACAGGATCCTACGAGCAGTACTTC. This gives the protein CASRTTGSYEQYF.

The V call is TRBV5-1, the J call TRBJ2-7; tentative D call: TRBD1 (5 bases). Per the germline V gene, CDR1 is SGHRS and CDR2 is YFSETQ. V dropped 1 base and J dropped 0 bases, with 8 bases sitting between them. This CDR3 contains 14 residues. CDR3 protein: CASSLRQSSYEQYF. The DNA of the CDR3 is TGCGCCAGCAGCTTGAGACAGAGCTCCTACGAGCAGTACTTC.

The rearrangement links TRBV18 to TRBJ2-7; TRBD2 matches 7 bases. The CDR3 length is 13 residues. Per the germline V gene, CDR1 is KGHSH and CDR2 is LQKENI. J lost 3 bases, V lost 3 bases, and 2 bases had no gene match. DNA for the CDR3: TGTGCCAGCTCACCGCCGGGAGGCTACGAGCAGTACTTC. Protein: CASSPPGGYEQYF.

In DNA, the CDR3 is TGTGCCAGTAGTATAAGGGGGACAGGGGAGACCCAGTACTTC. Translated, it gives CASSIRGTGETQYF. The gene calls are TRBV19 and TRBJ2-5; 9 nucleotides line up with TRBD1. This CDR3 has 14 amino acids. The V segment lost 2 bases and the J segment 5 bases; nucleotides outside the gene matches: 3. Germline CDR1 reads LNHDA; CDR2 reads SQIVND (reference sequence). The full variable domain, in which reference TRBV19 and TRBJ2-5 provide the parts outside the CDR3, is DGGITQSPKYLFRKEGQNVTLSCEQNLNHDAMYWYRQDPGQGLRLIYYSQIVNDFQKGDIAEGYSVSREKKESFPLTVTSAQKNPTAFYLCASSIRGTGETQYFGPGTRLLVL.

The chain employs TRBV29-1 and TRBJ1-1, with a weak D call TRBD1 (6 bases). The CDR3 extends over 10 amino acids. CDR1 is SQVTM, CDR2 ANQGSEA, per germline. V was clipped by 4 bases and J by 8 bases, with 8 bases between them. DNA of the CDR3: TGCAGCGTTGCCGGACAGGAAGCTTTCTTT. Protein product: CSVAGQEAFF.

The chain couples TRBV24-1 to TRBJ2-3; D remains ambiguous. This CDR3 is built from 11 residues. Deletions cut 5 bases from V and 4 bases from J, with 3 bases between. Germline loops: CDR1 KGHDR, CDR2 SFDVKD. CDR3 bases: TGTGCCACCAGTGCGGCAGATACGCAGTATTTT. Translating gives CATSAADTQYF.

This clone is termed medium-sized. This sequence joins TRBV5-5 and TRBJ2-7; 8 nucleotides agree with TRBD1. The V segment lost 5 bases and the J segment 13 bases; nucleotides outside the gene matches: 14. The CDR3 is made up of 13 amino acids. Per the germline V gene, CDR1 is SGHKS and CDR2 is YYEKEE (reference sequence). In DNA, the CDR3 is TGTGCCAGCAGTTACCGGGACAGGTACGAAGAATACTTC. Residues: CASSYRDRYEEYF.

This clone was observed at least ten times. This sequence joins TRBV29-1 and TRBJ2-5; 8 nucleotides line up with TRBD1. The CDR3 is 12 residues long. The germline V gene has CDR1 SQVTM and CDR2 ANQGSEA. V lost 7 bases and J lost 2; bases outside the gene matches: 3. CDR3 loop: CSGDRLQETQYF. CDR3 bases: TGCAGCGGGGACAGGCTACAAGAGACCCAGTACTTC.

The chain carries TRBV4-3 and TRBJ2-7, with 7 bases aligning to TRBD1. CDR1 LGHNA and CDR2 YSLEER come from the germline V gene. The CDR3 runs 16 residues. J gave up 3 bases and V 0 bases, and 8 bases lay outside the gene matches. Written as DNA, the CDR3 is TGCGCCAGCAGCCAAGAGATGGCAGGGGGTGTCTACGAGCAGTACTTC. Amino acids: CASSQEMAGGVYEQYF.

The V and J genes are TRBV3-1 (or the pseudogene TRBV3-2) and TRBJ2-2; 8 nucleotides align to TRBD2. The V gene end was trimmed by 0 bases and the J gene end by 6 bases; junction bases not matched to a gene: 6. CDR1 and CDR2 from the germline V gene are LGHDT and YNNKEL (reference sequence). This CDR3 spans 16 amino acids. The chain's CDR3 is CASSQERIGGAGELFF. CDR3 DNA sequence: TGTGCCAGCAGCCAAGAGAGGATCGGGGGGGCCGGGGAGCTGTTTTTT.

CDR3 loop: CASSLGGLSSYNEQFF. CDR3 DNA sequence: TGTGCCAGCAGCTTAGGGGGGCTAAGCTCCTACAATGAGCAGTTCTTC. The V call is TRBV11-2, the J call TRBJ2-1, with D tentatively TRBD1 (6 bases). Germline-derived CDR1 and CDR2 are SGHAT and FQNNGV. CDR3 length: 16 residues. V shed 1 base and J shed 0 bases, with 10 bases lying between them.

This chain joins TRBV28 and TRBJ2-7; maybe TRBD2 (5 bases). The CDR3 spans 16 residues. V lost 3 bases to trimming and J lost 1 base, with 16 bases between them. CDR1 and CDR2 from the germline V gene are MDHEN and SYDVKM. The CDR3 DNA sequence: TGTGCCAGCAGTTTCGCTTTGAGGGTCAGATCCTACGAGCAGTACTTC. Residues: CASSFALRVRSYEQYF.

This clone occurred once. The chain employs TRBV3-1 (or the pseudogene TRBV3-2) and TRBJ2-7; 9 nucleotides agree with TRBD1. CDR1 and CDR2 (germline): LGHDT, YNNKEL (reference sequence). After removal of 0 bases from V and 4 bases from J, the junction contained 7 bases not matched to a gene. The CDR3 runs 16 residues. The chain's CDR3 is CASSQDLGTGKYEQYF. CDR3 DNA sequence: TGTGCCAGCAGCCAAGATCTTGGGACAGGGAAATACGAGCAGTACTTC.

V gene TRBV14 combines with J gene TRBJ2-3; tentatively, D is TRBD2 (5 bases). The V gene's germline CDR1 is SGHDN and CDR2 FVKESK. The CDR3 has 12 amino acids. The V and J ends lost 4 bases and 5 bases respectively, with 7 bases between them. The CDR3 reads CASSLSGDTQYF. The CDR3 bases are TGTGCCAGCAGCCTCAGCGGAGATACGCAGTATTTT. Full variable domain (missing parts from reference TRBV14 and TRBJ2-3): EAGVTQFPSHSVIEKGQTVTLRCDPISGHDNLYWYRRVMGKEIKFLLHFVKESKQDESGMPNNRFLAERTGGTYSTLKVQPAELEDSGVYFCASSLSGDTQYFGPGTRLTVL.

This clone was seen a single time. The chain has TRBV11-2 and TRBJ1-5, with TRBD1 as a possible D gene (5 bases). V shed 7 bases and J shed 3 bases, with 19 bases lying between them. This CDR3 has 16 amino acids. CDR1 SGHAT and CDR2 FQNNGV come from the germline V gene. CDR3 DNA sequence: TGTGCCAGCATTATCAGGCAGGGAGGGTCCAATCAGCCCCAGCATTTT. It is translated as CASIIRQGGSNQPQHF.

V usage is TRBV27 and J usage is TRBJ2-2; TRBD1 agrees at 7 bases. This CDR3 is built from 17 residues. Germline V gives CDR1 MNHEY, CDR2 SMNVEV (reference sequence). The V gene end was trimmed by 5 bases and the J gene end by 0 bases; junction bases not matched to a gene: 9. In DNA, the CDR3 is TGTGCCAGCAGTGTAGGGGACAGCTCCGCGAACACCGGGGAGCTGTTTTTT. Amino acid sequence: CASSVGDSSANTGELFF.

The rearrangement joins TRBV5-6 to TRBJ2-1; 7 bases agree with TRBD1. There are 15 residues in the CDR3. Germline loops: CDR1 SGHDT, CDR2 YYEEEE. Unmatched junction bases numbered 10, after V lost 4 bases and J lost 6 bases. CDR3: CASSLKPTGSNEQFF. Here the CDR3 DNA reads TGTGCCAGCAGCCTGAAACCGACAGGGTCCAATGAGCAGTTCTTC.

This clone has only a few counts. V usage is TRBV18 and J usage is TRBJ2-2; no clear D gene. Per the germline V gene, CDR1 is KGHSH and CDR2 is LQKENI. The CDR3 has 17 amino acids. The V and J ends lost 3 bases and 0 bases respectively, with 14 bases between them. The chain's CDR3 is CASSPVIASPNTGELFF. The CDR3 DNA reads TGTGCCAGCTCACCGGTTATAGCCTCCCCGAACACCGGGGAGCTGTTTTTT.

With regard to this clone: One junction end disagrees with the germline gene, perhaps due to a read error. The V and J genes are TRBV5-1 and TRBJ2-1; 10 bases agree with TRBD2. The CDR3 is 15 residues long. Germline V CDR1 and CDR2: SGHRS, YFSETQ. CDR3 DNA: TGCGCCAGCAGCTTGCTAGCGGGAGCCTATAATGAGCAGTTCTTC. Amino acid sequence: CASSLLAGAYNEQFF.

This sequence joins TRBV18 and TRBJ1-2; TRBD1 aligns across 11 bases. The length of the CDR3 is 13 residues. The junction had 2 bases not matched to a gene; V was cut back by 4 bases and J by 7 bases. Germline V gene lookup returns CDR1 KGHSH and CDR2 LQKENI. The CDR3: CASSQDRGPGYTF. The CDR3 nucleotides read TGTGCCAGCTCACAGGACAGGGGGCCTGGCTACACCTTC.

The V gene is TRBV7-3, the J gene TRBJ2-3, with D perhaps TRBD1 (5 bases). CDR3 size: 14 residues. Per germline, CDR1 SGHTA and CDR2 FQGTGA. V was pared by 1 base and J by 2 bases, with 7 bases between. As DNA, the CDR3 is TGTGCCAGCAGCTTAAGGGGCTTCACAGATACGCAGTATTTT. Its protein product is CASSLRGFTDTQYF.

The count of this clone is one. V usage is TRBV5-4 and J usage is TRBJ1-2; 7 nucleotides align to TRBD1. CDR1 SGHNT and CDR2 YYREEE come from the germline V gene (reference sequence). Trimming took 3 bases from V and 4 from J; bases not matched to a gene: 6. The CDR3 runs 14 residues. The CDR3 region is CASSSGTVFYGYTF. CDR3 in DNA: TGTGCCAGCAGCTCCGGGACAGTCTTCTATGGCTACACCTTC.

CDR3 coding DNA: TGTGCCAGCAGTCGGGACAGGGGTGAGTCACCCCTCCACTTT. It is translated as CASSRDRGESPLHF. V is TRBV27 and J is TRBJ1-6, with TRBD1 matching over 10 bases. Trimming took 5 bases from V and 10 from J; bases not matched to a gene: 5. The CDR3 totals 14 residues. Germline V gives CDR1 MNHEY, CDR2 SMNVEV (reference sequence).

The chain combines TRBV10-3 with TRBJ2-3; TRBD2 might be the D (6 bases). The CDR3 sequence is 14 residues long. CDR1 ENHRY and CDR2 SYGVKD come from the germline V gene. Between the trimmed V and J ends, which lost 10 bases and 0 bases, there was a span of 14 bases. In nucleotides, the CDR3 is TGTGCCACCCGCGGTAGCGGTAGCACAGATACGCAGTATTTT. Protein sequence: CATRGSGSTDTQYF.

In this sample, this clone turned up once. The chain has TRBV5-5 and TRBJ2-3; maybe TRBD2 (7 bases). The V gene's germline CDR1 is SGHKS and CDR2 YYEKEE (reference sequence). The CDR3 sequence is 16 residues long. The germline V and J ends were trimmed by 0 bases and 1 base, with 12 bases remaining between them. Here the CDR3 DNA reads TGTGCCAGCAGCTTGGATGGGGGGGCTGGCACAGATACGCAGTATTTT. This codes for CASSLDGGAGTDTQYF.